The rows below give T cell receptor beta chains drawn from one sample of a study of blood T cells in healthy people across ages. MiXCR, applied by TCRdb to the 5' RACE reads, yields one record per CDR3 protein. Counted here are roughly 1,100,000 distinct CDR3 sequences, about 23% occurring once; the ten biggest clones make up approximately 0.7%. These same records also appear under a second study, on T cells of mothers and their children.

Input material: blood. These receptors originate from a girl aged 2-9 years in good health. Both conserved end residues are part of each CDR3. The order of the fields is D gene, V gene, J gene, clone size, CDR3 protein, CDR3 DNA. D genes are given only for firm matches. The size field is filled for only some rows; it gives once, few, many or a size class.

d_gene: -
v_gene: TRBV13
j_gene: TRBJ1-2
abundance: -
CDR3aa: CASSLNPKDANYGYTF
CDR3nt: TGTGCCAGCAGCTTAAATCCCAAGGATGCTAACTATGGCTACACCTTC

d_gene: -
v_gene: TRBV29-1
j_gene: TRBJ1-1
abundance: -
CDR3aa: CSVLQGTEPFF
CDR3nt: TGCAGCGTCTTGCAGGGCACTGAACCTTTCTTT

d_gene: TRBD1
v_gene: TRBV5-1
j_gene: TRBJ1-5
abundance: -
CDR3aa: CASSPGTGGAQPQHF
CDR3nt: TGCGCCAGCAGCCCAGGGACAGGGGGGGCTCAGCCCCAGCATTTT

d_gene: -
v_gene: TRBV19
j_gene: TRBJ2-4
abundance: -
CDR3aa: CASSIGLAKNIRYF
CDR3nt: TGTGCCAGTAGTATCGGGCTAGCCAAAAACATTCGGTACTTC

d_gene: TRBD1
v_gene: TRBV7-9
j_gene: TRBJ1-2
abundance: few
CDR3aa: CASSLEDRGYTF
CDR3nt: TGTGCCAGCAGCTTGGAGGACAGGGGCTACACCTTC

d_gene: TRBD2
v_gene: TRBV7-2
j_gene: TRBJ2-3
abundance: few
CDR3aa: CASSLVAGGRGTDTQYF
CDR3nt: TGTGCCAGCAGCTTAGTAGCGGGGGGAAGGGGAACAGATACGCAGTATTTT

d_gene: -
v_gene: TRBV6-5
j_gene: TRBJ1-4
abundance: few
CDR3aa: CASSYLNQGHLFF
CDR3nt: TGTGCCAGCAGTTACTTGAATCAGGGACATCTGTTTTTT

d_gene: -
v_gene: TRBV28
j_gene: TRBJ1-3
abundance: -
CDR3aa: CASSLGDHGATIYF
CDR3nt: TGTGCCAGCAGTTTAGGGGACCATGGAGCCACCATATATTTT

d_gene: TRBD2
v_gene: TRBV5-6
j_gene: TRBJ2-7
abundance: few
CDR3aa: CASSPGTITEQYF
CDR3nt: TGTGCCAGCAGCCCTGGGACTATTACCGAGCAGTACTTC

d_gene: -
v_gene: TRBV9
j_gene: TRBJ1-2
abundance: few
CDR3aa: CASKSGGDYGYTF
CDR3nt: TGTGCCAGCAAAAGCGGCGGAGACTATGGCTACACCTTC

d_gene: -
v_gene: TRBV24-1
j_gene: TRBJ2-5
abundance: few
CDR3aa: CATSDSTLRTQYF
CDR3nt: TGTGCCACCAGTGATTCTACCCTCAGGACCCAGTACTTC

d_gene: TRBD1
v_gene: TRBV28
j_gene: TRBJ2-1
abundance: few
CDR3aa: CASEPGTGGVGHEQFF
CDR3nt: TGTGCCAGCGAACCCGGGACAGGGGGCGTGGGCCATGAGCAGTTCTTC

d_gene: -
v_gene: TRBV20-1
j_gene: TRBJ2-1
abundance: -
CDR3aa: CSARGPGSYNEQFF
CDR3nt: TGCAGTGCTAGAGGCCCCGGCTCCTACAATGAGCAGTTCTTC

d_gene: TRBD2
v_gene: TRBV4-3
j_gene: TRBJ2-7
abundance: -
CDR3aa: CASSQETSGGYEQYF
CDR3nt: TGCGCCAGCAGCCAAGAAACCAGCGGGGGGTACGAGCAGTACTTC

d_gene: TRBD1
v_gene: TRBV12-3/TRBV12-4
j_gene: TRBJ2-1
abundance: few
CDR3aa: CASTPPRGEQFF
CDR3nt: TGTGCCAGCACCCCCCCCAGGGGGGAGCAGTTCTTC

d_gene: -
v_gene: TRBV11-3
j_gene: TRBJ2-6
abundance: few
CDR3aa: CASSLRLYIRSGGANVLTF
CDR3nt: TGTGCCAGCAGCCTCCGACTTTACATCCGGAGTGGTGGGGCCAACGTCCTGACTTTC

d_gene: -
v_gene: TRBV7-9
j_gene: TRBJ1-2
abundance: few
CDR3aa: CASSEDSPYGYTF
CDR3nt: TGTGCCAGCAGCGAGGACAGCCCCTATGGCTACACCTTC

d_gene: -
v_gene: TRBV3-1
j_gene: TRBJ2-6
abundance: -
CDR3aa: CASSQEISSAGANVLTF
CDR3nt: TGTGCCAGCAGCCAAGAAATTAGCTCGGCTGGGGCCAACGTCCTGACTTTC

d_gene: TRBD1
v_gene: TRBV29-1
j_gene: TRBJ1-2
abundance: few
CDR3aa: CSVARQGGGGYTF
CDR3nt: TGCAGCGTTGCCAGACAGGGTGGGGGTGGCTACACCTTC

d_gene: -
v_gene: TRBV4-2
j_gene: TRBJ1-6
abundance: -
CDR3aa: CASSQDSGGSSPLHF
CDR3nt: TGTGCCAGCAGCCAAGATAGCGGGGGGAGTTCACCCCTCCACTTT

d_gene: -
v_gene: TRBV29-1
j_gene: TRBJ1-2
abundance: few
CDR3aa: CSSLRGQGDGYTF
CDR3nt: TGCAGTTCCCTTCGGGGGCAAGGCGATGGCTACACCTTC

d_gene: -
v_gene: TRBV3-1
j_gene: TRBJ2-4
abundance: few
CDR3aa: CASSQKPTALAKNIQYF
CDR3nt: TGTGCCAGCAGCCAAAAACCGACAGCTCTAGCCAAAAACATTCAGTACTTC

d_gene: -
v_gene: TRBV10-2
j_gene: TRBJ2-6
abundance: -
CDR3aa: CASSDPSGTGANVLTF
CDR3nt: TGCGCCAGCAGTGATCCGTCGGGGACTGGGGCCAACGTCCTGACTTTC

d_gene: -
v_gene: TRBV20-1
j_gene: TRBJ2-1
abundance: -
CDR3aa: CSASRSGFGGNEQFF
CDR3nt: TGCAGTGCTAGTAGGTCTGGGTTTGGAGGCAATGAGCAGTTCTTC

d_gene: TRBD2
v_gene: TRBV13
j_gene: TRBJ2-7
abundance: -
CDR3aa: CASSSVVAGGPIFEQYF
CDR3nt: TGTGCCAGCAGCTCTGTTGTAGCGGGAGGGCCTATTTTCGAGCAGTACTTC

d_gene: -
v_gene: TRBV4-2
j_gene: TRBJ1-6
abundance: -
CDR3aa: CASSQDPRGINSPLHF
CDR3nt: TGTGCCAGCAGCCAAGATCCACGGGGAATTAATTCACCCCTCCACTTT

d_gene: -
v_gene: TRBV6-2/TRBV6-3
j_gene: TRBJ2-3
abundance: -
CDR3aa: CASSYWTLSGHEGTDTQYF
CDR3nt: TGTGCCAGCAGTTACTGGACCTTATCTGGACACGAGGGGACAGATACGCAGTATTTT

d_gene: -
v_gene: TRBV7-9
j_gene: TRBJ2-7
abundance: -
CDR3aa: CASSLEGAIEQYF
CDR3nt: TGTGCCAGCAGCTTAGAAGGTGCGATCGAGCAGTACTTC

d_gene: -
v_gene: TRBV28
j_gene: TRBJ1-6
abundance: -
CDR3aa: CASRGVIRSPLHF
CDR3nt: TGTGCCAGCAGGGGTGTCATAAGGTCACCCCTCCACTTT

d_gene: TRBD1
v_gene: TRBV7-2
j_gene: TRBJ2-7
abundance: -
CDR3aa: CASSPISGQDRKYF
CDR3nt: TGTGCCAGCAGCCCAATATCGGGACAGGATAGAAAGTACTTC

d_gene: TRBD1
v_gene: TRBV20-1
j_gene: TRBJ2-7
abundance: -
CDR3aa: CSAPDRDKQYF
CDR3nt: TGCAGTGCCCCTGACAGGGACAAGCAGTACTTT

d_gene: TRBD2
v_gene: TRBV4-1
j_gene: TRBJ2-1
abundance: -
CDR3aa: CACSQEGLADYNEQFF
CDR3nt: TGCGCCTGCAGCCAAGAGGGACTAGCGGATTACAATGAGCAGTTCTTC

d_gene: -
v_gene: TRBV6-1
j_gene: TRBJ2-7
abundance: few
CDR3aa: CASSPLGSGSEQYF
CDR3nt: TGTGCCAGCAGTCCTTTGGGGTCAGGTAGCGAGCAGTACTTC

d_gene: TRBD2
v_gene: TRBV6-2/TRBV6-3
j_gene: TRBJ2-1
abundance: few
CDR3aa: CASSALAVGGNEQFF
CDR3nt: TGTGCCAGCAGTGCCCTAGCGGTAGGTGGGAATGAGCAGTTCTTC

d_gene: -
v_gene: TRBV7-9
j_gene: TRBJ2-7
abundance: few
CDR3aa: CASSNPTVGGEQYF
CDR3nt: TGTGCCAGCAGCAACCCGACGGTGGGGGGAGAGCAGTACTTC

d_gene: -
v_gene: TRBV13
j_gene: TRBJ2-6
abundance: few
CDR3aa: CASKPPFGANVLTF
CDR3nt: TGTGCCAGCAAACCCCCCTTTGGGGCCAACGTCCTGACTTTC

d_gene: TRBD2
v_gene: TRBV25-1
j_gene: TRBJ2-5
abundance: few
CDR3aa: CASSEYFLAGGSAKETQYF
CDR3nt: TGTGCCAGCAGTGAATATTTTCTAGCGGGCGGGAGCGCAAAAGAGACCCAGTACTTC